The clone carrying this TCR beta chain was seen only once. CDR3 length equals 16 residues. The germline CDR1 and CDR2 sequences are ENHRY and SYGVKD. Trimming left V 0 bases short and J 0 bases short, with 11 bases between. TCRdb used MiXCR to reprocess the RT-PCR reads, holding one entry per CDR3 protein. The table has 900,000 to 1,000,000 distinct CDR3 sequences, more than 15% seen once. This record belongs to a study of patients and donors after allogeneic stem cell transplantation. The receptor's source is a human donor who was either an allogeneic HSCT recipient or a stem cell or donor lymphocyte infusion donor (not recorded which). It is not recorded whose cells these are; they may come from a transplant donor. The sample was blood, either unsorted or a sorted T cell fraction (not recorded which). The rearrangement joins TRBV10-3 to TRBJ2-5; TRBD1 or TRBD2 may be the D gene (5 bases each). The CDR3: CAISESLVGDQETQYF. CDR3 nucleotide sequence: TGTGCCATCAGTGAGTCTTTAGTGGGGGACCAAGAGACCCAGTACTTC.